This TCR beta chain was recovered during a study of beta chain features in type 1 diabetes. Study-level information: Patients looked much like healthy donors when it came to age, gender and cell yields.

Of note for this clone: Its specificity is not known.

This CDR3 has 11 residues. Germline V lookup: CDR1 SQVTM, CDR2 ANQGSEA. The junction had 6 bases not matched to a gene; V was cut back by 4 bases and J by 12 bases. Every isolated RNA sample was fully reverse transcribed, so sequencing captured expressed TCRB transcripts. Produced via immunoSEQ multiplex PCR; TCRdb's table is partial and in-frame only. The sample has around 250,000 clones, less than 15% seen once. Study-level results: Insertion counts at VDJ junctions were lower in type 1 diabetes patients, who also showed more deletions there.

The chain couples TRBV29-1 to TRBJ1-1; 9 bases are shared with TRBD1. The TCR originated in a woman between 40 and 50 years old in good health. Input material: naive CD4+ T cells from blood. For the CDR3, the DNA is TGCAGCGTTGTCGGGGACAGGGATCCTTTCTTT. This gives the protein CSVVGDRDPFF.